This TCR beta chain is from a study of CD8+ T cells in alopecia areata. RNA extraction was followed by reverse transcription into cDNA, which acted as the sequencing template. Repertoires were generated with immunoSEQ multiplex PCR, while TCRdb's copy carries only in-frame clones and drops some. The sample has some 150,000 clones, 50% to 75% seen once; the top ten hold more than 15%. This clone has a handful of counts. In the same sample, other DNA sequences code for this CDR3. Per the germline V gene, CDR1 is SQVTM and CDR2 is ANQGSEA. Between the trimmed V and J ends, which lost 1 base and 1 base, there was a span of 12 bases. This CDR3 comprises 15 residues. Treatment noted: oral pan-JAK inhibitor, 5-10 mg twice daily.

The rearrangement joins TRBV29-1 to TRBJ2-3; D call uncertain. The TCR originated in a human donor with alopecia areata. The sequenced sample was CD4+ T cells sorted from blood, obtained at roughly week 55, from a patient treated with tofacitinib. The CDR3 DNA is TGCAGCGTTGAAGGGGCCCGGGTAGGCACAGATACGCAGTATTTT. It is translated as CSVEGARVGTDTQYF.